This TCR beta chain was found in a study of blood T cell repertoires in COVID-19. Across the whole study: The samples span acute and convalescent COVID-19 from the United States, Italy and Spain. In each case, the material was cDNA or gDNA derived from T cells, B-cell-depleted T cells, or PBMCs.

In this sample, this clone turned up a few times. The CDR3 loop spans 13 amino acids. V lost 2 bases and J 5 bases, leaving 9 bases between the germline ends. The authors' processing: The authors estimated nucleated cell counts from reference gene primer amplification. TCRdb's table, derived via immunoSEQ multiplex PCR, lists solely in-frame clones and lacks some. That table furnishes V, J and clone size, whereas the DNA furnished D and trimming. The data hold under 350,000 clones, with under 90% observed a single time. The origin of this receptor is a man aged 50 to 59 with acute or convalescent COVID-19. The rearrangement joins TRBV12-3 or TRBV12-4 to TRBJ1-2; D is uncertain. The material sequenced was peripheral blood. The CDR3 loop is CASSLRYGYGYTF. The CDR3 DNA sequence: TGTGCCAGCAGTTTACGGTACGGGTATGGCTACACCTTC.